This T cell receptor beta chain was found in a study of T cell responses to AZD1222 COVID-19 vaccine. In germline, CDR1 is SEHNR, CDR2 FQNEAQ (reference sequence). The V end lost 4 bases, the J end lost 3 bases, and 9 bases lay between the germline ends. There are 13 residues in the CDR3. Study results and limitations: Only 6 or 7 AZD1222 recipients tested seropositive at baseline.

On this clone itself: The antigen is unknown.

Sequenced by immunoSEQ multiplex PCR; TCRdb stores in-frame clones only, minus some. This sample has approximately 110,000 clones, with 90% to 95% found just once. The sequence derives from an adult in good health. Here the sequenced sample was peripheral blood, taken on day 0 of AZD1222 vaccination. V is TRBV7-9 and J is TRBJ1-1; weak D call: TRBD1 (5 bases). Here the CDR3 reads CASSSQEDTEAFF. The CDR3 nucleotides are TGTGCCAGCAGCTCACAGGAGGACACTGAAGCTTTCTTT.